This TCR beta chain was found in a study of control samples from healthy donors and cancer patients (dated by TCRdb to the early 2020s). In the case of this clone: This receptor's antigen is unknown. Per-nucleotide qualities are absent, and no much larger clonotype sits a single base away. At the DNA level, this CDR3 is encoded by other sequences in the same sample as well.

Libraries were prepared through the immunoSEQ multiplex PCR assay. TCRdb re-hosts the immuneACCESS table, in-frame sequences only. Its copies lack some clones; in the studies checked, an unresolved V gene accounts for under half of them, and the cause for the rest is not known. In this sample the table shows over 110,000 clones, roughly 89% of which occur a single time. Roughly 12% of the sample goes to the ten largest clones. Sequencing was performed on blood. The TCR comes from a man aged 25-45 years in good health.

The CDR3: CATSRQGAGQPQHF. At the DNA level, the sequence is TGTGCCACCAGCAGACAGGGGGCTGGGCAGCCCCAGCATTTT. This chain is built from TRBV15 and TRBJ1-5; the junction holds 8 bases that match TRBD1. Inclusive of the bounding cysteine and phenylalanine, the CDR3 is 14 residues long. This entry keeps only the CDR3 DNA: 42 bases, framed from base 1. The germline V gene (reference sequence) provides CDR1 LNHNV and CDR2 YYDKDF. Unmatched junction bases come to 4, with V trimmed by 2 bases and J by 7 bases.